Presented here are 3 T cell receptor beta chains from one specimen sequenced in a study of shared clonotypes between healthy human individuals. The naive CD8 subset, CD45RO-negative cells positively selected for CCR7, excluded terminally differentiated effector memory CD45RA+ cells. Data came from immunoSEQ multiplex PCR; TCRdb stores just in-frame clones and leaves some out. Here the sample spans nearly 2 million clones, about 95% being singletons. The sample comprised naive CD8+ T cells sorted from blood. Receptors were obtained from a man aged 18 to 29 in good health.

The chain couples TRBV7-2 to TRBJ2-7; D call uncertain. The germline CDR1 and CDR2 sequences are SGHTA and FQGNSA. V was clipped by 7 bases and J by 1 base, with 14 bases between them. CDR3 length equals 14 residues. The CDR3 DNA reads as TGTGCCAGCACCCTTAGAACGGCTTCCTACGAGCAGTACTTC. Residues: CASTLRTASYEQYF. The full variable domain, rest sourced from reference TRBV7-2 and TRBJ2-7, is GAGVSQSPSNKVTEKGKDVELRCDPISGHTALYWYRQSLGQGLEFLIYFQGNSAPDKSGLPSDRFSAERTGGSVSTLTIQRTQQEDSAVYLCASTLRTASYEQYFGPGTRLTVT.

The chain combines TRBV5-6 with TRBJ2-3; TRBD1 is a possible D gene (6 bases). Germline values: CDR1 SGHDT, CDR2 YYEEEE. The CDR3 totals 13 residues. V dropped 1 base and J dropped 8 bases, with 11 bases sitting between them. The CDR3 protein is CASSLSRGGTQYF. The DNA of the CDR3 is TGTGCCAGCAGCTTGTCACGAGGGGGTACGCAGTATTTT.

The gene calls are TRBV7-9 and TRBJ2-5, with D possibly TRBD2 on 6 matching bases. Trimming took 5 bases from V and 3 from J, leaving 16 bases between them. The CDR3 contains 15 residues. Germline loops: CDR1 SEHNR, CDR2 FQNEAQ (reference sequence). The CDR3 nucleotides are TGTGCCAGCAGCCCACCCACGGGAGTGGAAGAGACCCAGTACTTC. It specifies CASSPPTGVEETQYF.